These 29 T cell receptor beta chains share one sample of origin, sequenced in a study of T cells expressing NK-cell markers. TCRdb reprocessed the 5' RACE reads, with one entry per CDR3 protein and no DNA. The sample includes a few hundred thousand distinct CDR3 sequences. The sample consisted of blood T cells: a sorted CD56 or NKG2C T cell subset, CD4+ or CD8+ T cells, or bulk PBMC T cells (not recorded which). The receptors were sampled from a woman in her forties or fifties in good health.

This clonotype shows up as medium-sized (0.01 to 0.1%) by frequency. The CDR3 is CASSFSGSYNEQFF. The chain links TRBV12-3 or TRBV12-4 to TRBJ2-1. This CDR3 has 14 amino acids.

This sequence joins TRBV7-3 and TRBJ2-7; the TCRdb D gene call, TRBD1, has no DNA to confirm it. CDR3 length: 13 residues. Germline V gene sequence: CDR1 SGHTA, CDR2 FQGTGA. CDR3 residues: CASSAALSYEQYF.

This rearrangement joins TRBV20-1 to TRBJ2-5. Germline V CDR1 and CDR2: DFQATT, SNEGSKA (reference sequence). This CDR3 is built from 11 residues. CDR3 loop: CSARLMETQYF.

The chain links TRBV3-1 to TRBJ2-1; TCRdb picks TRBD2, but there is no DNA to check that call. The CDR3 loop spans 15 amino acids. CDR1 is LGHDT and CDR2 is YNNKEL in the germline V gene (reference sequence). The CDR3 here is CASSQNLAGDNEQFF.

The chain uses TRBV5-5 and TRBJ1-1. The CDR3 consists of 13 residues. In germline, CDR1 is SGHKS, CDR2 YYEKEE (reference sequence). CDR3 sequence: CASSFYGVTEAFF.

This chain joins TRBV11-2 and TRBJ2-2. The germline gives CDR1 SGHAT, CDR2 FQNNGV. CDR3 length: 15 amino acids. CDR3 amino acids: CASSLVGTKTGELFF.

The rearrangement joins TRBV5-1 to TRBJ2-1. Germline V gene data show CDR1 as SGHRS and CDR2 as YFSETQ. The CDR3 extends over 14 amino acids. The CDR3 spells CASSLAGLGNEQFF.

CDR3: CAISEWTDANEQFF. V is TRBV10-3 and J is TRBJ2-1. Germline V gives CDR1 ENHRY, CDR2 SYGVKD. The CDR3 sequence is 14 residues long.

This chain joins TRBV12-3 or TRBV12-4 and TRBJ2-2. The CDR3 extends over 14 amino acids. The CDR3 protein is CASRSSGHTGELFF.

This rearrangement joins TRBV10-3 to TRBJ1-5; TCRdb's D call, TRBD1, is unchecked because there is no DNA. The CDR3 spans 17 residues. The germline CDR1 and CDR2 sequences are ENHRY and SYGVKD. This CDR3 reads CAISETGIIDSNQPQHF.

The chain employs TRBV20-1 and TRBJ2-3; TCRdb names TRBD1, which stays unverified in the absence of DNA. This CDR3 is built from 14 residues. Looked up from germline, CDR1 is DFQATT and CDR2 is SNEGSKA (reference sequence). This chain's CDR3 is CSARGHRSTDTQYF.

V usage is TRBV4-1 and J usage is TRBJ1-2; TCRdb designates TRBD1, a call that cannot be tested without DNA. The CDR3 loop spans 14 amino acids. The germline V gene encodes CDR1 MGHRA and CDR2 YSYEKL. CDR3 residues: CASSAQSRDRVYTF.

This rearrangement joins TRBV14 to TRBJ2-7; the D call from TCRdb, TRBD2, cannot be confirmed without DNA. Per germline, CDR1 SGHDN and CDR2 FVKESK. The CDR3 has 14 amino acids. CDR3 sequence reads: CASSQPGGGSEQYF.

CDR3 in amino acids: CASRDETGGVGVYGYTF. The chain links TRBV19 to TRBJ1-2; TCRdb proposes TRBD1, but this gene call is untestable without DNA. This CDR3 is built from 17 residues. Germline V CDR1 and CDR2: LNHDA, SQIVND (reference sequence). Full variable domain (remainder filled in from reference TRBV19 and TRBJ1-2): DGGITQSPKYLFRKEGQNVTLSCEQNLNHDAMYWYRQDPGQGLRLIYYSQIVNDFQKGDIAEGYSVSREKKESFPLTVTSAQKNPTAFYLCASRDETGGVGVYGYTFGSGTRLTVV.

V usage is TRBV12-3 or TRBV12-4 and J usage is TRBJ1-2; as DNA is missing, the TRBD1 call by TCRdb cannot be tested. This CDR3 contains 11 residues. The CDR3 loop is CAGKGEYGYTF.

The V and J genes are TRBV7-2 and TRBJ2-3; the D gene TCRdb calls, TRBD2, cannot be checked with no DNA. Germline CDR1 and CDR2: SGHTA and FQGNSA. The length of the CDR3 is 14 residues. The CDR3 sequence is CASSSNGGGGTQYF.

V usage is TRBV2 and J usage is TRBJ2-7; the D call of TRBD1 rests on TCRdb alone, since no DNA is present to check it. The CDR3 is made up of 14 amino acids. The V gene's germline CDR1 is SNHLY and CDR2 FYNNEI. CDR3 in amino acids: CASSSNRDRAEQYF.

The rearrangement joins TRBV7-9 to TRBJ2-5; TCRdb calls TRBD2, which cannot be checked without DNA. The CDR3 runs to 18 residues. Germline CDR1 SEHNR, CDR2 FQNEAQ (reference sequence). CDR3 protein: CASSLARPVGGSRETQYF.

This rearrangement joins TRBV12-3 or TRBV12-4 to TRBJ2-7; TCRdb designates TRBD1, a call that cannot be tested without DNA. This CDR3 region has 13 residues. The CDR3 here is CASSPSGFSEQYF.

This chain links TRBV10-3 with TRBJ2-7; absent DNA, TCRdb's TRBD2 call cannot be checked. The CDR3 length is 15 residues. Germline V gives CDR1 ENHRY, CDR2 SYGVKD. The CDR3 reads CAISPTSGRAGEQYF.

The chain employs TRBV6-4 and TRBJ2-3; without DNA, the TCRdb call of TRBD1 cannot be checked. The CDR3 is 14 residues long. Germline loops: CDR1 MRHNA, CDR2 SNTAGT. The CDR3 loop is CASSATGTTDTQYF.

The chain has TRBV5-1 and TRBJ2-3. Germline lookup yields CDR1 SGHRS and CDR2 YFSETQ. The CDR3 has 15 amino acids. The CDR3 here is CASSSRPLSTDTQYF.

The gene calls are TRBV7-6 and TRBJ2-5; checking the TCRdb D call of TRBD1 is not possible without DNA. The CDR3 totals 14 residues. CDR1 is SGHVS, CDR2 FNYEAQ, per germline. CDR3 sequence: CASSWGGDQETQYF.

CDR3 sequence: CASNPLAARPHEQFF. This chain connects TRBV27 to TRBJ2-1; checking the TCRdb D call of TRBD1 is not possible without DNA. Germline V gene sequence: CDR1 MNHEY, CDR2 SMNVEV (reference sequence). This CDR3 contains 15 residues.

V and J are TRBV7-3 and TRBJ2-1; TCRdb indicates TRBD2, and absent DNA this call remains unverified. The CDR3 is 18 amino acids. Germline-derived CDR1 and CDR2 are SGHTA and FQGTGA. The CDR3 here is CATSPPTSGRGIYNEQFF.

The chain's CDR3 is CASSSTLSGQFELRAGELFF. The chain uses TRBV7-9 and TRBJ2-2; TCRdb's assignment of TRBD1 cannot be checked, as there is no DNA. CDR1 and CDR2 (germline): SEHNR, FQNEAQ (reference sequence). The CDR3 is made up of 20 amino acids. The variable domain in full, completed from reference TRBV7-9 and TRBJ2-2, reads DTGVSQNPRHKITKRGQNVTFRCDPISEHNRLYWYRQTLGQGPEFLTYFQNEAQLEKSRLLSDRFSAERPKGSFSTLEIQRTEQGDSAMYLCASSSTLSGQFELRAGELFFGEGSRLTVL.

The rearrangement links TRBV12-3 or TRBV12-4 to TRBJ1-4; TCRdb proposes TRBD1, but this gene call is untestable without DNA. The CDR3 runs 16 residues. The chain's CDR3 is CASSPGFHATNEKLFF.

This rearrangement joins TRBV29-1 to TRBJ1-1. The CDR3 sequence is 11 residues long. CDR1 is SQVTM and CDR2 is ANQGSEA in the germline V gene. CDR3 sequence reads: CSYAGFTEAFF.

The chain employs TRBV6-5 and TRBJ1-5; there is no DNA to check the TCRdb D call of TRBD1. Looked up from germline, CDR1 is MNHEY and CDR2 is SVGAGI. The CDR3 spans 17 residues. CDR3 loop: CASSPRSGTGINQPQHF.